This is a list of T cell receptor beta chains from one sample in a study of identical twins. Using its own MiXCR run on the 5' RACE reads, TCRdb lists one record per CDR3 protein. The sample has 400,000 to 500,000 distinct CDR3 sequences, around 18% seen once. Sample: naive T cells sorted from blood. Every receptor here comes from a man aged 50 to 59 in good health. CDR3s include the opening cysteine and the closing phenylalanine or tryptophan. Fields, in order: D gene, V gene, J gene, clone size, CDR3 protein, CDR3 DNA. The D gene is left open where the match is weak. For some rows the clone size is stated as once, few or many, or as a class when expanded; others skip it.

TRBD1	TRBV6-1	TRBJ2-7	many	CASSARDRGFYEQYF	TGTGCCAGCAGTGCCCGGGACAGGGGGTTCTACGAGCAGTACTTC
TRBD1	TRBV24-1	TRBJ2-2	many	CATSQPGGQGNTGELFF	TGTGCCACCAGTCAACCTGGGGGACAGGGAAACACCGGGGAGCTGTTTTTT
-	TRBV20-1	TRBJ2-2	few	CSAKTGANTGELFF	TGCAGTGCGAAGACAGGAGCGAACACCGGGGAGCTGTTTTTT
-	TRBV7-2	TRBJ2-1	-	CASSLGVLNEQFF	TGTGCCAGCAGCTTAGGGGTCCTCAATGAGCAGTTCTTC
-	TRBV20-1	TRBJ2-7	-	CSARARLGYEQYF	TGCAGTGCTAGAGCCCGACTCGGCTACGAGCAGTACTTC
TRBD2	TRBV29-1	TRBJ2-2	few	CSVVTTSGATGELFF	TGCAGCGTTGTTACGACTAGCGGGGCTACCGGGGAGCTGTTTTTT
-	TRBV7-2	TRBJ2-1	many	CASSPKGRSLYNEQFF	TGTGCCAGCAGCCCTAAGGGACGTTCCCTCTACAATGAGCAGTTCTTC
TRBD1	TRBV10-3	TRBJ2-5	many	CAISRMTGGSETQYF	TGTGCCATCAGCAGGATGACAGGGGGAAGCGAGACCCAGTACTTC
-	TRBV6-1	TRBJ2-5	few	CASLPRPRWGINQETQYF	TGTGCCAGCCTGCCGCGGCCGAGATGGGGGATTAACCAAGAGACCCAGTACTTC
-	TRBV12-3/TRBV12-4	TRBJ1-1	few	CASSYGGEWTEAFF	TGTGCCAGCAGTTATGGGGGTGAATGGACTGAAGCTTTCTTT
-	TRBV4-1	TRBJ2-3	-	CASSQDTLSSLSGRSYTDTQYF	TGCGCCAGCAGCCAAGATACCCTATCCTCACTATCGGGCCGAAGTTACACAGATACGCAGTATTTT
-	TRBV28	TRBJ2-5	many	CASSPYQGSEETQYF	TGTGCCAGCAGTCCATATCAGGGGTCAGAAGAGACCCAGTACTTC
TRBD2	TRBV11-2	TRBJ2-1	-	CASSSVYKLAGGGLFF	TGTGCCAGCAGCTCCGTCTACAAACTAGCGGGGGGAGGGCTGTTCTTC
TRBD1	TRBV12-3/TRBV12-4	TRBJ2-4	few	CASSFPQGASANIQYF	TGTGCCAGCAGTTTTCCTCAGGGGGCTTCTGCAAACATTCAGTACTTC
-	TRBV12-3/TRBV12-4	TRBJ2-1	many	CASSLSGAGEQFF	TGTGCCAGCAGTTTATCGGGGGCGGGTGAGCAGTTCTTC
-	TRBV19	TRBJ1-1	few	CASSPGRTNTEAFF	TGTGCCAGTAGTCCCGGACGGACGAACACTGAAGCTTTCTTT
TRBD1	TRBV5-1	TRBJ2-3	-	CASSLGQGYTDTQYF	TGCGCCAGCAGCTTGGGACAGGGCTACACAGATACGCAGTATTTT
-	TRBV7-9	TRBJ1-3	-	CASSQSRTDSGNTIYF	TGTGCCAGCAGCCAGTCCAGGACGGACTCTGGAAACACCATATATTTT
TRBD2	TRBV20-1	TRBJ2-1	few	CSPSGGVNEQFF	TGCAGCCCTAGCGGGGGAGTCAATGAGCAGTTCTTC
TRBD2	TRBV20-1	TRBJ2-7	-	CSANPGTSVRSSYEQYF	TGCAGTGCCAATCCCGGGACTAGCGTAAGGAGCTCCTACGAGCAGTACTTC
-	TRBV20-1	TRBJ1-1	-	CSAREVTGNTEAFF	TGCAGTGCTAGAGAAGTGACAGGGAACACTGAAGCTTTCTTT
-	TRBV6-1	TRBJ2-2	few	CASSPAAHRNGENTGELFF	TGTGCCAGCAGTCCCGCCGCCCACCGGAACGGGGAGAACACCGGGGAGCTGTTTTTT
-	TRBV27	TRBJ2-7	many	CASSSRVYEQYF	TGTGCCAGCTCCTCCCGGGTATACGAGCAGTACTTC
-	TRBV9	TRBJ1-1	few	CASSVGGFTEAFF	TGTGCCAGCAGCGTAGGAGGGTTCACTGAAGCTTTCTTT
TRBD2	TRBV6-1	TRBJ2-5	many	CASSIAGDQETQYF	TGTGCCAGCAGCATAGCGGGGGACCAAGAGACCCAGTACTTC
-	TRBV10-3	TRBJ1-1	-	CAISESRFTEAFF	TGTGCCATCAGTGAGTCAAGATTCACTGAAGCTTTCTTT
TRBD2	TRBV12-3/TRBV12-4	TRBJ2-2	-	CASSLVGGPPGELFF	TGTGCCAGCAGTTTAGTGGGAGGGCCGCCCGGGGAGCTGTTTTTT
-	TRBV4-3	TRBJ1-3	few	CASSQEAGGAGNTIYF	TGCGCCAGCAGCCAAGAAGCTGGGGGAGCTGGAAACACCATATATTTT
-	TRBV7-9	TRBJ1-2	-	CASSQGGPNYGYTF	TGTGCCAGCAGCCAGGGTGGACCCAACTATGGCTACACCTTC
TRBD1	TRBV29-1	TRBJ2-7	few	CSVVTGNEQYF	TGCAGCGTGGTGACAGGGAACGAGCAGTACTTC
-	TRBV2	TRBJ2-1	-	CASSGMNYNEQFF	TGTGCCAGCAGCGGAATGAACTACAATGAGCAGTTCTTC
-	TRBV20-1	TRBJ2-1	-	CSARNSLSNSYNEQFF	TGCAGTGCTAGAAACTCCCTTTCAAACTCCTACAATGAGCAGTTCTTC
-	TRBV29-1	TRBJ2-7	few	CSAQDGTYEQYF	TGCAGCGCCCAAGACGGTACCTACGAGCAGTACTTC